These 17 T cell receptor beta chains came from one sample sequenced in a study of shared clonotypes between healthy human individuals. Measured with immunoSEQ multiplex PCR; TCRdb has only the in-frame clones, and not every one. The data contain around 350,000 clones, around 67% of them singletons. The material sequenced was memory CD4+ T cells sorted from blood. Subset noted: CD45RA-negative fraction. These receptors were taken from a man aged 25 to 45 in good health.

The rearrangement uses TRBV28 and TRBJ2-1, with unresolved D. With 4 bases removed from V and 6 bases from J, the gap between germline ends came to 13 bases. CDR1 is MDHEN and CDR2 is SYDVKM in the germline V gene. The CDR3 totals 14 residues. CDR3 DNA sequence: TGTGCCAGCAGTTCACTCAGGATCGGCAATGAGCAGTTCTTC. Translating it yields CASSSLRIGNEQFF.

The CDR3 spells CASSPEDLVETQYF. Written as DNA, the CDR3 is TGTGCCAGCTCACCAGAGGACCTGGTGGAGACCCAGTACTTC. J is TRBJ2-5 and V is TRBV18; D remains ambiguous. The CDR3 contains 14 residues. V gave up 2 bases and J gave up 5 bases, with 12 bases separating them. From germline, CDR1 is KGHSH and CDR2 LQKENI.

This chain connects TRBV5-5 to TRBJ2-2, with D possibly called TRBD1 or TRBD2 (7 bases each). Between the trimmed V and J ends, which lost 4 bases and 7 bases, there was a span of 14 bases. Germline loops: CDR1 SGHKS, CDR2 YYEKEE (reference sequence). CDR3 length: 14 amino acids. CDR3: CASSLTGTNGELFF. The DNA for the CDR3 is TGTGCCAGCAGCCTGACAGGGACTAACGGGGAGCTGTTTTTT. Complete variable domain (other parts from reference TRBV5-5 and TRBJ2-2): DAGVTQSPTHLIKTRGQQVTLRCSPISGHKSVSWYQQVLGQGPQFIFQYYEKEERGRGNFPDRFSARQFPNYSSELNVNALLLGDSALYLCASSLTGTNGELFFGEGSRLTVL.

For this clone: An end of the junction does not agree with germline; a read error may underlie this. Distinct nucleotide sequences in the sample also encode this CDR3. This rearrangement joins TRBV5-1 to TRBJ1-4; the match to TRBD1 covers 9 bases. The CDR3 has 14 residues. Per the germline V gene, CDR1 is SGHRS and CDR2 is YFSETQ. The DNA for the CDR3 is TGCGCTAGCAGCTCCGGGACAGGGACGGAAAAACTGTTTTTT. This sequence encodes CASSSGTGTEKLFF.

The chain has TRBV10-3 and TRBJ2-7; no clear D. This CDR3 region has 12 residues. The V and J ends lost 4 bases and 4 bases respectively, with 8 bases between them. Per germline, CDR1 ENHRY and CDR2 SYGVKD. The CDR3 is CAISGGPYEQYF. CDR3 coding DNA: TGTGCCATCAGTGGGGGTCCGTACGAGCAGTACTTC.

V usage is TRBV6-5 and J usage is TRBJ1-1; 7 positions match TRBD1. The length of the CDR3 is 14 residues. The germline CDR1 and CDR2 sequences are MNHEY and SVGAGI. V trimming: 5 bases; J trimming: 5 bases; junction bases outside the gene matches: 8. The DNA for the CDR3 is TGTGCCAGCAGTCACCATGACAGGGCGACTGAAGCTTTCTTT. Translated: CASSHHDRATEAFF.

This chain joins TRBV19 and TRBJ2-1; D perhaps matches TRBD1 (5 bases). The germline CDR1 and CDR2 sequences are LNHDA and SQIVND (reference sequence). The CDR3 extends over 18 amino acids. V was trimmed by 1 base and J by 9 bases, leaving 25 bases between them. The CDR3 region has the DNA TGTGCCAGTAGTATAGCAGGACAAACCGACCCCCGCCAGGGTGAGCAGTTCTTC. This sequence encodes CASSIAGQTDPRQGEQFF.

The chain recombines TRBV30 with TRBJ2-7; D gene ambiguous. The length of the CDR3 is 12 residues. Germline CDR1 reads GTSNPN; CDR2 reads SVGIG (reference sequence). V was shortened by 3 bases and J by 6 bases, with 12 bases between the two germline ends. The CDR3 DNA is TGTGCCTGGAGCCATTCATATCGCGAGCAGTACTTC. Protein: CAWSHSYREQYF. Full variable domain (remainder filled in from reference TRBV30 and TRBJ2-7): SQTIHQWPATLVQPVGSPLSLECTVEGTSNPNLYWYRQAAGRGLQLLFYSVGIGQISSEVPQNLSASRPQDRQFILSSKKLLLSDSGFYLCAWSHSYREQYFGPGTRLTVT.

The chain's CDR3 is CASSVTGGFKVRTEAFF. The CDR3, as DNA: TGTGCCAGCAGCGTTACAGGGGGCTTCAAGGTTCGCACTGAAGCTTTCTTT. This chain links TRBV7-9 with TRBJ1-1; 9 bases match TRBD1. V was pared by 5 bases and J by 4 bases, with 14 bases of the junction left unmatched. The germline gives CDR1 SEHNR, CDR2 FQNEAQ (reference sequence). The CDR3 is made up of 17 amino acids. Full variable domain (outside the CDR3, taken from reference TRBV7-9 and TRBJ1-1): DTGVSQNPRHKITKRGQNVTFRCDPISEHNRLYWYRQTLGQGPEFLTYFQNEAQLEKSRLLSDRFSAERPKGSFSTLEIQRTEQGDSAMYLCASSVTGGFKVRTEAFFGQGTRLTVV.

This clone has a single count. A read error is possible here, since a much larger clone lies one base away. The genes are TRBV7-9 and TRBJ1-5; D perhaps matches TRBD1 (5 bases). CDR3 size: 14 residues. Trimming removed 6 bases from V and 0 bases from J, with 9 bases in between. CDR1 is SEHNR, CDR2 FQNEAQ, per germline (reference sequence). CDR3 bases: TGTGCCAGCAGTGCAGGGAATAGCAATCAGCCCCAGCATTTT. Protein product: CASSAGNSNQPQHF.

This clone was observed a handful of times. The chain links TRBV11-2 to TRBJ2-1; 12 positions agree with TRBD2. CDR3 size: 16 residues. V dropped 6 bases and J dropped 7; count of bases not matched to a gene: 10. The germline CDR1 and CDR2 sequences are SGHAT and FQNNGV. As DNA, the CDR3 is TGTGCCAGCAGACTTATAAAAGGGACTAGCGGGAATGAGCAGTTCTTC. As protein: CASRLIKGTSGNEQFF.

The CDR3 sequence is CASSRRQARWYGYTF. CDR3 DNA sequence: TGTGCCAGCAGCCGCCGACAGGCCAGGTGGTATGGCTACACCTTC. The chain combines TRBV28 with TRBJ1-2, with D tentatively TRBD1 (6 bases). This CDR3 spans 15 amino acids. CDR1 is MDHEN and CDR2 is SYDVKM in the germline V gene. Trimming pared 6 bases from V and 5 bases from J, leaving 19 bases between.

The chain joins TRBV29-1 to TRBJ2-7; TRBD1 is a possible D gene (6 bases). CDR3 length: 15 residues. Germline V gives CDR1 SQVTM, CDR2 ANQGSEA. V was clipped by 6 bases and J by 1 base, with 19 bases between them. The DNA for the CDR3 is TGCAGCGTCTTGCGTCTCCGGGACACATCCTACGAGCAGTACTTC. Translating gives CSVLRLRDTSYEQYF.

V usage is TRBV6-5 and J usage is TRBJ2-7, with 7 bases aligning to TRBD2. Germline lookup yields CDR1 MNHEY and CDR2 SVGAGI. Unmatched junction bases numbered 4, after V lost 5 bases and J lost 6 bases. This CDR3 has 12 residues. CDR3: CASSRASGEQYF. DNA for the CDR3: TGTGCCAGCAGTAGGGCTAGCGGCGAGCAGTACTTC.

The CDR3 protein is CASLETGSTDTQYF. Written as DNA, the CDR3 is TGTGCCAGCTTGGAGACAGGGAGCACAGATACGCAGTATTTT. V is TRBV28 and J is TRBJ2-3, with 7 bases identical to TRBD1. This CDR3 comprises 14 residues. CDR1 and CDR2 from the germline V gene are MDHEN and SYDVKM. The junction had 5 bases not matched to a gene; V was cut back by 8 bases and J by 0 bases.

Notes on this clone: In the same sample, other DNA sequences code for this CDR3. This chain joins TRBV9 and TRBJ2-2; D is uncertain. V lost 5 bases and J 2 bases, leaving 4 bases between the germline ends. Germline values: CDR1 SGDLS, CDR2 YYNGEE. CDR3 length: 12 residues. CDR3 amino acids: CASSLNTGELFF. CDR3 DNA: TGTGCCAGCAGTTTAAACACCGGGGAGCTGTTTTTT.

The rearrangement uses TRBV2 and TRBJ1-1, with unresolved D. V lost 7 bases and J 0 bases, leaving 12 bases between the germline ends. From germline, CDR1 is SNHLY and CDR2 FYNNEI. The CDR3 runs to 14 residues. CDR3 residues: CASTAFTLNTEAFF. CDR3 nucleotides: TGTGCCAGCACAGCGTTTACTCTGAACACTGAAGCTTTCTTT.